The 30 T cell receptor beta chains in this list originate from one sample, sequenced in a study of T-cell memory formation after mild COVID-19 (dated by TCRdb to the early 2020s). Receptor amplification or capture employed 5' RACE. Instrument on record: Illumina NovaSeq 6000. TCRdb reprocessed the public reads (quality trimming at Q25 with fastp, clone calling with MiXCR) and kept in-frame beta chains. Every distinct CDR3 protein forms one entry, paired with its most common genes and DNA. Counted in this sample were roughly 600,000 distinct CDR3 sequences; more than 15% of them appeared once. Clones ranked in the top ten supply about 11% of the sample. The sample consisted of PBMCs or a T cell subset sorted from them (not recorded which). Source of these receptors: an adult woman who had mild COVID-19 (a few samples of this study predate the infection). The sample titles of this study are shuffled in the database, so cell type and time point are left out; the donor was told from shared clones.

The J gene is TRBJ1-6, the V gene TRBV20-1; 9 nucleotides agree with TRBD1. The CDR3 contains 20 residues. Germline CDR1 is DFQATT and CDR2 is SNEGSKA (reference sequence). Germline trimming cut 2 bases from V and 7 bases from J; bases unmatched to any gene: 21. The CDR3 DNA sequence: TGCAGTGCTAGACCCTACACCTCGACCACAGGGGGCAACGTCAATTCACCCCTCCACTTT. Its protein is CSARPYTSTTGGNVNSPLHF.

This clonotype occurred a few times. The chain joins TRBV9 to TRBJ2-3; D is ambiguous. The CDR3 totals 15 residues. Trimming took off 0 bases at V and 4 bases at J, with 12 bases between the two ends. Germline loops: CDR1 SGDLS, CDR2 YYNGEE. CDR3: CASSVAWVPSDTQYF. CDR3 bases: TGTGCCAGCAGCGTAGCTTGGGTCCCTTCAGATACGCAGTATTTT.

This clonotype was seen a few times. CDR3 coding DNA: TGCGCCAGCAGCCAAGGGCCGAAGGCCAAAGCCCACAATCAGCCCCAGCATTTT. The encoded protein is CASSQGPKAKAHNQPQHF. The chain is built from TRBV4-1 and TRBJ1-5; D ambiguous. Germline CDR1 and CDR2: MGHRA and YSYEKL. This CDR3 is built from 18 residues. Trimming took 1 base from V and 3 from J, leaving 19 bases between them.

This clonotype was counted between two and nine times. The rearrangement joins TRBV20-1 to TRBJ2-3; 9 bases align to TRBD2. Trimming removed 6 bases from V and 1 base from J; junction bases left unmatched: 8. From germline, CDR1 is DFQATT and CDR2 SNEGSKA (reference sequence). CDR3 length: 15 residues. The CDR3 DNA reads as TGCAGTGCCGATCAGACTAGCGGCCGCACAGATACGCAGTATTTT. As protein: CSADQTSGRTDTQYF.

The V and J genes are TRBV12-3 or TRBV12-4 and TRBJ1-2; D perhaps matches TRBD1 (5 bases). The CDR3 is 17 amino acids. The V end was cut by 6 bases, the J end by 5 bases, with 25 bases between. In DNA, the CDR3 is TGTGCCAGCAGCCTAAACTCGCGTCCGGGACCCATATATGGCTACACCTTC. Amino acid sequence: CASSLNSRPGPIYGYTF.

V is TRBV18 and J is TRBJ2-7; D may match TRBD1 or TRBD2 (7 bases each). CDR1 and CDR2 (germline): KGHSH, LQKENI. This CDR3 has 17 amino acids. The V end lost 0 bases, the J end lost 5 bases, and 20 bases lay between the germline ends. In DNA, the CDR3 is TGTGCCAGCTCACCACCACGGGGGCGCAGGGGGGGTAACGAGCAGTACTTC. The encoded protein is CASSPPRGRRGGNEQYF.

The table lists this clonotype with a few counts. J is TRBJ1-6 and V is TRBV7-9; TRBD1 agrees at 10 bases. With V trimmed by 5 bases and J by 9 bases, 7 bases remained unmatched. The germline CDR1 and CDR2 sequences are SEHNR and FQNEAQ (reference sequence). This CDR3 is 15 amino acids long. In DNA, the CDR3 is TGTGCCAGCAGCCCGTCGGGACAGGGGCTTTCACCCCTCCACTTT. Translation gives CASSPSGQGLSPLHF. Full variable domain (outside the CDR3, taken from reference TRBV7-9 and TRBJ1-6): DTGVSQNPRHKITKRGQNVTFRCDPISEHNRLYWYRQTLGQGPEFLTYFQNEAQLEKSRLLSDRFSAERPKGSFSTLEIQRTEQGDSAMYLCASSPSGQGLSPLHFGNGTRLTVT.

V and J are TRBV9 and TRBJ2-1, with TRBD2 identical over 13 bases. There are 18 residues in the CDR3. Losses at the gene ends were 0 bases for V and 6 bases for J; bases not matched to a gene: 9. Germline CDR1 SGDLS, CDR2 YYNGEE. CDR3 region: CASSVAPTGLAGTNEQFF. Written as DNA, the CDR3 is TGTGCCAGCAGCGTAGCCCCAACGGGACTAGCGGGAACCAATGAGCAGTTCTTC.

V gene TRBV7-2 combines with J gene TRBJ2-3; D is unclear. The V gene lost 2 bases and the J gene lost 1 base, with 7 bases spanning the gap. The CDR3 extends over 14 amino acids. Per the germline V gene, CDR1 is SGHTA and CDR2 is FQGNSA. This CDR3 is CASSLLIGTDTQYF. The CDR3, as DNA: TGTGCCAGCAGCTTATTGATCGGCACAGATACGCAGTATTTT.

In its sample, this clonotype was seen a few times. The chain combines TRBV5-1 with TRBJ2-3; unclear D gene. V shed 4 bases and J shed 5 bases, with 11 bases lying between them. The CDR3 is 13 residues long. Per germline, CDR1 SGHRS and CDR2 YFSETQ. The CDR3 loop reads CASSLSEKDTQYF. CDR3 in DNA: TGCGCCAGCAGCCTTTCAGAAAAAGATACGCAGTATTTT.

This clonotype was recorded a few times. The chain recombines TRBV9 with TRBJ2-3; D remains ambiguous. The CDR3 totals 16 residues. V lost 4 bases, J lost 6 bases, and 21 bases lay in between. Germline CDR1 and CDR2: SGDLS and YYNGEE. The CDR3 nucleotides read TGTGCCAGCAGCACACCCCAGGAAACCGGTGGGGATACGCAGTATTTT. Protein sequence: CASSTPQETGGDTQYF.

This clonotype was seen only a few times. The CDR3 sequence is CATSATGTVYNEQFF. CDR3 nucleotide sequence: TGTGCCACCAGTGCAACCGGGACGGTCTACAATGAGCAGTTCTTC. The chain joins TRBV24-1 to TRBJ2-1; D assignment may be TRBD1 or TRBD2 (5 bases each). Germline V CDR1 and CDR2: KGHDR, SFDVKD. Trimming left V 5 bases short and J 3 bases short, with 13 bases between. The CDR3 has 15 residues.

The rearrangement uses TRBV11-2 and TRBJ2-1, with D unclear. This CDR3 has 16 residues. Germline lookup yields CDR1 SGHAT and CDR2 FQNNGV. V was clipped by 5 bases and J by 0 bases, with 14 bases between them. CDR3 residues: CASSPHHSSSYNEQFF. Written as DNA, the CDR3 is TGTGCCAGCAGCCCCCACCACTCGAGCTCCTACAATGAGCAGTTCTTC.

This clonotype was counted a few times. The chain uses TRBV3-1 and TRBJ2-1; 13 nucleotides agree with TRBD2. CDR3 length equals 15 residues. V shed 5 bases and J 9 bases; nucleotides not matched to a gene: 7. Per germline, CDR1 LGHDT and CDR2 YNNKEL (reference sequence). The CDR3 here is CASSGTSGEFGEQFF. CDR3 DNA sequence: TGTGCCAGCAGCGGGACTAGCGGGGAGTTCGGTGAGCAGTTCTTC.

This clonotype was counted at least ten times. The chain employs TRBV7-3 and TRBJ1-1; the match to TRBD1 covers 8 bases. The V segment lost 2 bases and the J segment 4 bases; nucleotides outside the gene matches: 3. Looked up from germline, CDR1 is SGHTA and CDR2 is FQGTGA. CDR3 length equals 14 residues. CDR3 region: CASSLQQGVTEAFF. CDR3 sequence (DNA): TGTGCCAGCAGCTTACAACAGGGGGTCACTGAAGCTTTCTTT.

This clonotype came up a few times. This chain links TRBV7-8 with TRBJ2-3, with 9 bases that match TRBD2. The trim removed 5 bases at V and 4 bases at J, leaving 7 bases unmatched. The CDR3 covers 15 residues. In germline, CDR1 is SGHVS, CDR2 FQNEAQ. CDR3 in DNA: TGTGCCAGCAGCCCCTTGGCGGGAGGGGCAGATACGCAGTATTTT. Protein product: CASSPLAGGADTQYF.

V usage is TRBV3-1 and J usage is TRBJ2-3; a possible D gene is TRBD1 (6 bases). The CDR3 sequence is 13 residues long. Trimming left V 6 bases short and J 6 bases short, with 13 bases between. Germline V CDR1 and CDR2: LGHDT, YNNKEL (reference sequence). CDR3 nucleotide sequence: TGTGCCAGCAGTCCACAGGGATCGGATACGCAGTATTTT. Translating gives CASSPQGSDTQYF.

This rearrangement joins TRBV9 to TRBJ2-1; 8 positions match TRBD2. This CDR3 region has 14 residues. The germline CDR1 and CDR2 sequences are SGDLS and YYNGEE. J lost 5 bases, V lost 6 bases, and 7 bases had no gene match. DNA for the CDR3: TGTGCCAGCACCCGGGGGGGTAGGAACAATGAGCAGTTCTTC. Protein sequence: CASTRGGRNNEQFF.

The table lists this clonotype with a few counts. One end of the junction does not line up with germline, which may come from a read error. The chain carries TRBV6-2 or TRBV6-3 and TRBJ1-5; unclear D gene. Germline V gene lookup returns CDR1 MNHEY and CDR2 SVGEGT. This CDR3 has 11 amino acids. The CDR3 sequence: CASSPGPRTYF. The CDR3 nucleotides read TGTGCCAGCAGCCCGGGCCCAAGGACCTATTTT.

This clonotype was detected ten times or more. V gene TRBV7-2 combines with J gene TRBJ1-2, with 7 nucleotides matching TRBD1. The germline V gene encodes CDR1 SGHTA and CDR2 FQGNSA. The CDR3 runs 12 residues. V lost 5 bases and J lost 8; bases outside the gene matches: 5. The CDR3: CASSPTGNGYTF. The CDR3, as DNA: TGTGCCAGCAGCCCGACAGGGAACGGCTACACCTTC.

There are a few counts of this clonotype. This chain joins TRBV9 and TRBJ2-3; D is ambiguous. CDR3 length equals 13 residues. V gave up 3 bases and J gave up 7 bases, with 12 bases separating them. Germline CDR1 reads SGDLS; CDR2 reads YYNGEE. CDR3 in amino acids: CASSGSREYTQYF. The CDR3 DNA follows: TGTGCCAGCAGCGGGTCTAGGGAATATACGCAGTATTTT.

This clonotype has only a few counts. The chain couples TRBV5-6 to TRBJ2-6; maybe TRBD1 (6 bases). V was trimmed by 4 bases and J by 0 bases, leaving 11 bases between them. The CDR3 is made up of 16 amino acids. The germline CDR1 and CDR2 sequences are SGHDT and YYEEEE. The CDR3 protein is CASSIQGISGANVLTF. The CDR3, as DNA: TGTGCCAGCAGCATACAGGGCATCTCTGGGGCCAACGTCCTGACTTTC.

For the CDR3, the DNA is TGTGCCACCAGCAAAGAGTCTGACTCTGGGGCCAACGTCCTGACTTTC. This gives the protein CATSKESDSGANVLTF. This chain links TRBV15 with TRBJ2-6; D remains ambiguous. CDR1 LNHNV and CDR2 YYDKDF come from the germline V gene (reference sequence). Trimming removed 4 bases at V and 0 bases at J, with 10 bases between. CDR3 size: 16 residues.

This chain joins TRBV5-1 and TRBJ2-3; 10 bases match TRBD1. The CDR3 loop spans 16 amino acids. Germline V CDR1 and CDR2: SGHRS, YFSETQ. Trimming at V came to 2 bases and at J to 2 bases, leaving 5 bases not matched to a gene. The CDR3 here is CASSFGGQGHTDTQYF. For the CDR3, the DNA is TGCGCCAGCAGCTTCGGGGGACAGGGGCACACAGATACGCAGTATTTT.

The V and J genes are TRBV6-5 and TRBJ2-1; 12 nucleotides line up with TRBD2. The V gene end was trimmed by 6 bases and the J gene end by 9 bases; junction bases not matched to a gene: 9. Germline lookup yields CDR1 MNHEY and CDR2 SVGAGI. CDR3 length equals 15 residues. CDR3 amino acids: CASSQTSGGSGEQFF. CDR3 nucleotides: TGTGCCAGCAGCCAGACTAGCGGGGGCTCGGGTGAGCAGTTCTTC.

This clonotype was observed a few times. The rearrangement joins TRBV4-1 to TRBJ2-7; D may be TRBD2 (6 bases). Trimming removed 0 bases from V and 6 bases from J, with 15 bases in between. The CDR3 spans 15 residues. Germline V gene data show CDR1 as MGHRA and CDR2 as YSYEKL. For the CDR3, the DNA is TGCGCCAGCAGCCAAGATGGCGGGACCCTTTCCGAGCAGTACTTC. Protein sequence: CASSQDGGTLSEQYF.

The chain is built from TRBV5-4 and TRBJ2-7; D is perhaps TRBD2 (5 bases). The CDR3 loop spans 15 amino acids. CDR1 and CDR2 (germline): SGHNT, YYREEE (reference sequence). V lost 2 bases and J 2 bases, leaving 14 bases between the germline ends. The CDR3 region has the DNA TGTGCCAGCAGCTTCGGACTCAAGGAGCCCTACGAGCAGTACTTC. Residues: CASSFGLKEPYEQYF. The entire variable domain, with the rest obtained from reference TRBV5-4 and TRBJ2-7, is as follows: ETGVTQSPTHLIKTRGQQVTLRCSSQSGHNTVSWYQQALGQGPQFIFQYYREEENGRGNFPPRFSGLQFPNYSSELNVNALELDDSALYLCASSFGLKEPYEQYFGPGTRLTVT.

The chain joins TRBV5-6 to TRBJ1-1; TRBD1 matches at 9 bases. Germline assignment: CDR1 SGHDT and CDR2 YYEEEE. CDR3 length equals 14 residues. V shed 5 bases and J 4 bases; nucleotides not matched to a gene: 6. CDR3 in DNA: TGTGCCAGCAGGGAGACAGGGGGGAGCACTGAAGCTTTCTTT. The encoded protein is CASRETGGSTEAFF.

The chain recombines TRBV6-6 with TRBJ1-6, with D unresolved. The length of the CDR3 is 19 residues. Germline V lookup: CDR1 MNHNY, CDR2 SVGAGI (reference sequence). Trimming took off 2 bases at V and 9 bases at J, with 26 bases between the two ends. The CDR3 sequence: CASSYPPVGPRTLGSPLHF. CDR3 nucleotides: TGTGCCAGCAGTTACCCTCCGGTCGGGCCTAGGACTTTGGGTTCACCCCTCCACTTT.

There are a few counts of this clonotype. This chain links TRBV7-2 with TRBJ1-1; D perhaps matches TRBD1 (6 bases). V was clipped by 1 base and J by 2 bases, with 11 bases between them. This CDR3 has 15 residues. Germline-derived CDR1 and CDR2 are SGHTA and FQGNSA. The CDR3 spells CASSLVGGTNTEAFF. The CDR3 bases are TGTGCCAGCAGCTTAGTTGGCGGGACAAACACTGAAGCTTTCTTT.